This T cell receptor beta chain was identified in a study of cytomegalovirus exposure and HLA in healthy donors. Study details: In an earlier analysis, some 110 million unique TCR beta sequences were found from 200 million or so T cells. General observations from the study: Available immune exposure information was restricted to CMV serostatus only. A later analysis reportedly identified an Asian-associated ancestry cluster as carrying fewer N-insertions than the roughly 700-donor mean.

The PCR was carried out with 60 Vbeta primers and 13 Jbeta primers. TCRdb's table, derived via immunoSEQ multiplex PCR, lists solely in-frame clones and lacks some. The table records 200,000 to 300,000 clones, 82% of them present only once. As to this clone: What it binds is not known.

V shed 0 bases and J shed 2 bases, with 13 bases lying between them. CDR3 length equals 16 residues. Germline loops: CDR1 LNHNV, CDR2 YYDKDF (reference sequence). The source of this sequence is a woman in her forties in good health and CMV-seropositive. This rearrangement joins TRBV15 to TRBJ1-2; D is undetermined. Sequencing input: PBMCs. The CDR3 DNA reads TGTGCCACCAGCAGAGATCGAGAGCCTTCAAACTATGGCTACACCTTC. This encodes CATSRDREPSNYGYTF.